This T cell receptor beta chain was found in a study of T-cell reconstitution after alpha-beta-depleted transplantation in children. Study outcomes and limitations: T-cell numbers and diversity one year post-transplant derived largely from freshly generated T cells.

As regards this clonotype: Its matching antigen is unknown.

Trimming removed 3 bases at V and 6 bases at J, with 19 bases between. Germline CDR1 and CDR2: SNHLY and FYNNEI. The CDR3 loop spans 16 amino acids. Unique molecular identifiers tagged the TCRbeta library. Each CDR3 protein gets one entry after TCRdb re-called the PCR reads with MiXCR. The sample shows about 98,000 distinct CDR3 sequences, 23% of them seen only once. The chain employs TRBV2 and TRBJ2-3, with D possibly being TRBD1 (5 bases). This TCR was recovered from a boy aged 2 to 10 with acute lymphoblastic leukemia, due to receive a stem cell transplant. This specimen consisted of PBMCs, obtained before TCRalphabeta/CD19-depleted stem cell transplant. CDR3 amino acids: CASSDLGRAPGDTQYF. CDR3 nucleotides: TGTGCCAGCAGTGATTTGGGAAGGGCACCAGGGGATACGCAGTATTTT. Variable domain in full (rest from reference TRBV2 and TRBJ2-3): EPEVTQTPSHQVTQMGQEVILRCVPISNHLYFYWYRQILGQKVEFLVSFYNNEISEKSEIFDDQFSVERPDGSNFTLKIRSTKLEDSAMYFCASSDLGRAPGDTQYFGPGTRLTVL.